This TCR beta chain came from a study of long-term antiretroviral therapy in people with HIV. Each specimen consisted of about 0.85-11 million cryopreserved PBMC prior to extraction of DNA. They ran version v3.0 of the immunoSEQ assay at survey level. Sequenced by immunoSEQ multiplex PCR; TCRdb stores in-frame clones only, minus some. Of 45,000 to 50,000 clones listed, about 81% are singletons. The CDR3 runs to 16 residues. Germline CDR1 LGHNA, CDR2 YSLEER. J lost 2 bases, V lost 0 bases, and 4 bases had no gene match. J is TRBJ2-3 and V is TRBV4-3; 8 positions agree with TRBD2. The specimen was unsorted PBMCs, collected 0.8 years after starting antiretroviral therapy. The receptor was isolated from a young woman with HIV. CDR3 nucleotide sequence: TGCGCCAGCAGCCAAGATCGGGGGGGCCTCACAGATACGCAGTATTTT. Its protein product is CASSQDRGGLTDTQYF.